This entry concerns a single T cell receptor (beta chain). The CDR3 spans 15 residues. In germline, CDR1 is SGHTA, CDR2 FQGTGA. The V end lost 1 base, the J end lost 2 bases, and 10 bases lay between the germline ends. The Seattle site enrolled patients during active infection and followed them longitudinally. This specimen comes from a study of blood T cell repertoires in COVID-19. About the study: Sites in the United States, Italy and Spain provided acute and convalescent COVID-19 samples. Sample material is recorded as cDNA or gDNA derived from T cells, B-cell-depleted T cells, or PBMCs.

How the authors handled the data: Scientists estimated how many nucleated cells there were by amplifying reference gene primers. Clones were read by immunoSEQ multiplex PCR, and TCRdb kept only the in-frame ones, dropping some. V, J and clone size derive from that table, while D and trimming were established from the DNA sequence. The table shows roughly 260,000 clones, with 91% occurring only once. The sequencing sample was made of peripheral blood. The chain couples TRBV7-3 to TRBJ2-3, with a weak D call TRBD1 (5 bases). The TCR comes from a person aged 18-30 years with COVID-19, enrolled during active disease. CDR3 nucleotide sequence: TGTGCCAGCAGCTTAAGGGGCGGAAACACAGATACGCAGTATTTT. Its protein is CASSLRGGNTDTQYF.